This TCR beta chain was sequenced for a study of blood T cell repertoires in COVID-19 (dated by TCRdb to 2020 to 2021). For the wider study: Samples from collaborators originated in the United States, Italy and Spain and spanned both the acute and convalescent phases of COVID-19. The samples were drawn from the first 160 participants of the ongoing ImmuneRACE study and from roughly 1,300 subjects provided by 6 global collaborators. Subjects who had been exposed to COVID-19, were actively infected with it, or had recovered from it provided the deeply sampled blood TCRbeta repertoires that made up the dataset. The material from the prospective study consisted of cDNA or gDNA derived from T cells, B-cell-depleted T cells, or PBMCs. Sample metadata almost always included a de-identified subject ID, COVID-19 status, age in years and sex. HLA class I and class II types, where available, came from metadata supplied by the sample provider rather than from assay-based typing. The repertoires were made available in a free public database intended to serve as a resource for research on the immune response to SARS-CoV-2. Study-wide conclusions, independent of this receptor: How much clinical and demographic metadata was included differed by source and by participant, and the metadata was provided uncurated.

Regarding this clone: Its binding antigen is unknown. It has no much larger one-base neighbor in the sample; base qualities were not kept.

Enrolling through a virtual design, the prospective study's participants ranged in age from roughly 18 to 95 years and lived across 20 to 25 United States geographic areas. In the prospective study, participants were assigned to cohorts based on the clinical history participants reported in a screening survey and a study questionnaire. Each participant in the prospective study had whole blood, serum and a nasopharyngeal or oropharyngeal swab collected by mobile phlebotomists. Prospective study participants could optionally give additional blood draws and questionnaires over a roughly two-month period. Before DNA extraction, prospective study blood samples were shipped either frozen or at room temperature. TCRbeta CDR3 regions were amplified from genomic DNA by means of the immunoSEQ Assay, a bias-controlled multiplex PCR. The source study handled its data this way. The number of nucleated cells in each sample was estimated by amplification of reference gene primers within the assay. To quantify the absolute abundance of each unique TCRbeta CDR3 rearrangement, sequence reads were collapsed and filtered. Productive Simpson clonality was computed per sample as the square root of Simpson's diversity index over productive rearrangements. The source is immuneACCESS, and TCRdb retained only in-frame sequences with V and J called. Part of the clones is not carried over; for the studies checked, unresolved V genes explain less than half of this, and the remainder is unexplained. V, J and clone size were drawn from that table, and D and trimming were deduced from the DNA. Here the sample has over 350,000 clones; approximately 90% occur a single time. The ten largest clones take up approximately 0.96% of the sample.

CDR1 SGHTS and CDR2 YDEGEE are derived from the germline V gene. The CDR3 covers 14 residues, taking in both the cysteine and the phenylalanine. Left in the record is the CDR3 DNA by itself, 42 bases read in frame from the first base. V was cut back by 3 bases and J by 8 bases, leaving a gap of 14 bases between them. The TCR comes from a woman under 40 with acute COVID-19. Here the chain combines TRBV5-8 and TRBJ1-4, with the D gene call left open. The sample consisted of PBMCs or T cells enriched from blood (not recorded which). The DNA sequence is given as TGTGCCAGCAGCTCCGTGTACGACAACGAAAAACTGTTTTTT. Translated, it reads CASSSVYDNEKLFF.